This TCR beta chain is drawn from a study of T cells after yellow fever vaccination. Each CDR3 protein gets one entry after TCRdb re-called the 5' RACE reads with MiXCR. Of approximately 150,000 distinct CDR3 sequences listed, approximately 9.7% are singletons. The V gene's germline CDR1 is MNHEY and CDR2 SVGAGI. The CDR3 extends over 16 amino acids. With V trimmed by 0 bases and J by 6 bases, 7 bases remained unmatched. This clonotype was observed a handful of times. The sequence was collected from a man in his late teens or twenties who received the YFV17D yellow fever vaccine. This sample comprised CD8+ T cells sorted from PBMCs, obtained 45 days after the yellow fever booster vaccination. The chain has TRBV6-5 and TRBJ2-1; 8 positions match TRBD1. CDR3 protein: CASSYSTGESSNEQFF. In nucleotides, the CDR3 is TGTGCCAGCAGTTACTCGACAGGGGAAAGTAGCAATGAGCAGTTCTTC.